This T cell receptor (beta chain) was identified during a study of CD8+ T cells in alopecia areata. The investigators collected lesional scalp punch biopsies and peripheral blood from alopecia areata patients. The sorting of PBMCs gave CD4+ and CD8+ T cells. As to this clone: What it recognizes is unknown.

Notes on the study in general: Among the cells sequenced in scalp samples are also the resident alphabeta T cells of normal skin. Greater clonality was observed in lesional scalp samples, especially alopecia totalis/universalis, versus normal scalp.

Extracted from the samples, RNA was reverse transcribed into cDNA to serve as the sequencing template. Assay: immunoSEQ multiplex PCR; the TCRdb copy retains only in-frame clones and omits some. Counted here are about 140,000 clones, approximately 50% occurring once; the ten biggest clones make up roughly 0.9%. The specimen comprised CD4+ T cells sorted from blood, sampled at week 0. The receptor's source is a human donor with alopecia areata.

CDR3 nucleotides: TGTGCCAGCACTCGGGGGCTAGCGGGGGACATTGAGCAGTTCTTC. It yields the protein CASTRGLAGDIEQFF. V is TRBV2 and J is TRBJ2-1; TRBD2 aligns across 10 bases. Germline trimming cut 7 bases from V and 9 bases from J; bases unmatched to any gene: 12. Germline V gene sequence: CDR1 SNHLY, CDR2 FYNNEI. This CDR3 is built from 15 residues.